Below, 28 T cell receptor beta chains from the same sample are listed, as sequenced in a study of identifying expanded T cells in peripheral blood. Clones were read by immunoSEQ multiplex PCR, and TCRdb kept only the in-frame ones, dropping some. The sample yields around 100,000 clones, about 87% seen once. The specimen was blood. The receptors come from a person between 18 and 75 years old in good health.

The CDR3 coding sequence is TGTGCCAGCAGCCCACCCGGGAGCTTGAACACTGAAGCTTTCTTT. It yields the protein CASSPPGSLNTEAFF. The chain combines TRBV27 with TRBJ1-1, with D uncertain. The V end was cut by 6 bases, the J end by 0 bases, with 14 bases between. Germline values: CDR1 MNHEY, CDR2 SMNVEV (reference sequence). The CDR3 spans 15 residues.

The chain recombines TRBV7-9 with TRBJ2-1; no clear D gene. CDR3 size: 13 residues. CDR1 SEHNR and CDR2 FQNEAQ come from the germline V gene (reference sequence). V lost 2 bases, J lost 10 bases, and 12 bases lay in between. The CDR3 DNA sequence: TGTGCCAGCAGCTTACCCCCAGCCCAAGAGCAGTTCTTC. Residues: CASSLPPAQEQFF.

V usage is TRBV7-2 and J usage is TRBJ1-1; unclear D gene. The V gene lost 5 bases and the J gene lost 0 bases, with 7 bases spanning the gap. This CDR3 spans 13 amino acids. Per germline, CDR1 SGHTA and CDR2 FQGNSA. CDR3 protein: CASSLHLNTEAFF. In nucleotides, the CDR3 is TGTGCCAGCAGCCTCCACCTGAACACTGAAGCTTTCTTT.

This clone occurred a few times. The V gene is TRBV7-9, the J gene TRBJ2-7; D is unresolved. V was shortened by 1 base and J by 9 bases, with 10 bases between the two germline ends. The germline CDR1 and CDR2 sequences are SEHNR and FQNEAQ (reference sequence). CDR3 length: 12 residues. The CDR3 sequence: CASSLEAKGQYF. CDR3 DNA: TGTGCCAGCAGCTTAGAGGCGAAGGGGCAGTACTTC.

V is TRBV19 and J is TRBJ1-5; D not resolved. V shed 3 bases and J shed 0 bases, with 6 bases lying between them. The CDR3 has 14 residues. Germline V gene lookup returns CDR1 LNHDA and CDR2 SQIVND (reference sequence). The CDR3 here is CASSIWGSNQPQHF. The CDR3, as DNA: TGTGCCAGTAGTATTTGGGGTAGCAATCAGCCCCAGCATTTT. Full variable domain (remainder filled in from reference TRBV19 and TRBJ1-5): DGGITQSPKYLFRKEGQNVTLSCEQNLNHDAMYWYRQDPGQGLRLIYYSQIVNDFQKGDIAEGYSVSREKKESFPLTVTSAQKNPTAFYLCASSIWGSNQPQHFGDGTRLSIL.

In this sample, this clone turned up once. The chain joins TRBV30 to TRBJ1-5, with D perhaps matching TRBD1 (6 bases). Germline values: CDR1 GTSNPN, CDR2 SVGIG (reference sequence). The CDR3 totals 15 residues. Between the trimmed V and J ends, which lost 0 bases and 2 bases, there was a span of 11 bases. The CDR3 bases are TGTGCCTGGAGTGTACAGTCAGGGGGCAATCAGCCCCAGCATTTT. Translated: CAWSVQSGGNQPQHF.

This chain uses TRBV9 with TRBJ1-3; D is undetermined. The CDR3 extends over 15 amino acids. CDR1 SGDLS and CDR2 YYNGEE come from the germline V gene. V lost 0 bases and J lost 0, with 7 bases in between. CDR3 loop: CASSVERASGNTIYF. CDR3 bases: TGTGCCAGCAGCGTAGAGAGGGCCTCTGGAAACACCATATATTTT.

In DNA form, the CDR3 reads TGTGCCAGCAGCCTCATCGAGGGGACGGTGAACACCGGGGAGCTGTTTTTT. It is translated as CASSLIEGTVNTGELFF. The V gene is TRBV13, the J gene TRBJ2-2; D tentatively fits TRBD1 or TRBD2 (5 bases each). CDR1 is PRHDT, CDR2 FYEKMQ, per germline (reference sequence). The germline V and J ends were trimmed by 5 bases and 1 base, with 17 bases remaining between them. There are 17 residues in the CDR3.

The chain is built from TRBV9 and TRBJ2-3; D ambiguous. V was trimmed by 0 bases and J by 1 base, leaving 9 bases between them. CDR1 and CDR2 (germline): SGDLS, YYNGEE. This CDR3 comprises 15 residues. The CDR3, as DNA: TGTGCCAGCAGCGTAGCTATCACGGGCACAGATACGCAGTATTTT. This gives the protein CASSVAITGTDTQYF.

The chain combines TRBV12-5 with TRBJ1-1, with TRBD1 matching over 7 bases. J was trimmed by 9 bases and V by 5 bases; bases with no gene match: 3. The CDR3 runs 11 residues. Germline V gene data show CDR1 as LGHNT and CDR2 as FRNRAP. The CDR3 bases are TGTGCTAGTGGTCAGACAGGGAAAGCTTTCTTT. Protein: CASGQTGKAFF.

V and J are TRBV9 and TRBJ2-7, with no clear D. CDR1 SGDLS and CDR2 YYNGEE come from the germline V gene. V lost 0 bases, J lost 6 bases, and 16 bases lay in between. The length of the CDR3 is 15 residues. Here the CDR3 reads CASSVGSEPLGEQYF. As DNA, the CDR3 is TGTGCCAGCAGCGTAGGATCCGAGCCCCTTGGCGAGCAGTACTTC.

The V gene is TRBV5-6, the J gene TRBJ1-2; 7 bases match TRBD1. Per the germline V gene, CDR1 is SGHDT and CDR2 is YYEEEE. The V gene end was trimmed by 0 bases and the J gene end by 4 bases; junction bases not matched to a gene: 3. The length of the CDR3 is 14 residues. In nucleotides, the CDR3 is TGTGCCAGCAGCTTGGAAGGGGGCGGCTATGGCTACACCTTC. Its protein is CASSLEGGGYGYTF.

The chain couples TRBV7-9 to TRBJ2-3; 9 nucleotides match TRBD1. This CDR3 is built from 18 residues. The germline V gene has CDR1 SEHNR and CDR2 FQNEAQ (reference sequence). V shed 2 bases, J shed 5 bases, and the junction held 14 bases outside the gene matches. The CDR3 DNA reads TGTGCCAGCAGCTTATTTTCGGGACAGGGTTTATCGGGAGATACGCAGTATTTT. It codes for CASSLFSGQGLSGDTQYF.

This rearrangement joins TRBV5-8 to TRBJ2-3; TRBD2 might be the D (6 bases). The germline gives CDR1 SGHTS, CDR2 YDEGEE. The V end was cut by 4 bases, the J end by 7 bases, with 16 bases between. CDR3 size: 14 residues. For the CDR3, the DNA is TGTGCCAGCAGCCGCGGGACTGTGGAATATACGCAGTATTTT. Protein: CASSRGTVEYTQYF. Combining the CDR3 with reference TRBV5-8 and TRBJ2-3 gives the whole variable domain EAGVTQSPTHLIKTRGQQATLRCSPISGHTSVYWYQQALGLGLQFLLWYDEGEERNRGNFPPRFSGRQFPNYSSELNVNALELEDSALYLCASSRGTVEYTQYFGPGTRLTVL.

This clone appeared many times. Other DNA sequences in this sample translate to the same CDR3. This chain joins TRBV6-6 and TRBJ2-3; D is unclear. V gave up 2 bases and J gave up 0 bases, with 3 bases separating them. The germline gives CDR1 MNHNY, CDR2 SVGAGI (reference sequence). This CDR3 region has 13 residues. The CDR3 DNA sequence: TGTGCCAGCAGTTACGGAAGCACAGATACGCAGTATTTT. It codes for CASSYGSTDTQYF.

V is TRBV29-1 and J is TRBJ2-3, with 9 bases lining up with TRBD2. Germline V gives CDR1 SQVTM, CDR2 ANQGSEA. V dropped 2 bases and J dropped 8; count of bases not matched to a gene: 5. This CDR3 spans 13 amino acids. This CDR3 is CSVESSAGGTQYF. The CDR3 DNA sequence: TGCAGCGTTGAATCGTCAGCGGGGGGTACGCAGTATTTT.

The chain joins TRBV4-2 to TRBJ1-3; possible D gene TRBD1, 6 bases. This CDR3 contains 17 residues. V lost 0 bases and J lost 4, with 16 bases in between. The germline V gene encodes CDR1 LGHNA and CDR2 YNFKEQ. CDR3 sequence (DNA): TGTGCCAGCAGCCAAGATACCGTTGCGGGGGCGGGAAACACCATATATTTT. This translates into CASSQDTVAGAGNTIYF.

The chain uses TRBV5-1 and TRBJ2-7; maybe TRBD2 (5 bases). This CDR3 contains 15 residues. Trimming cost V 1 base and J 5 bases, with 16 bases left between them. Germline CDR1 reads SGHRS; CDR2 reads YFSETQ. This CDR3 is CASSLIRGVKNEQYF. In DNA, the CDR3 is TGCGCCAGCAGCTTGATCCGGGGAGTTAAAAACGAGCAGTACTTC.

This chain joins TRBV18 and TRBJ1-4; D ambiguous. This CDR3 has 15 residues. V lost 1 base and J 7 bases, leaving 13 bases between the germline ends. Germline CDR1 KGHSH, CDR2 LQKENI. The CDR3 region is CASSPQEGLVEKLFF. The CDR3, as DNA: TGTGCCAGCTCACCACAGGAGGGCTTGGTTGAAAAACTGTTTTTT.

The CDR3 coding sequence is TGTGCCTTGTGGCGAGGCACAGATACGCAGTATTTT. This codes for CALWRGTDTQYF. This chain connects TRBV30 to TRBJ2-3; no clear D. V lost 7 bases and J lost 1, with 9 bases in between. CDR1 and CDR2 from the germline V gene are GTSNPN and SVGIG (reference sequence). This CDR3 comprises 12 residues. The whole variable domain, filled in from reference TRBV30 and TRBJ2-3, reads SQTIHQWPATLVQPVGSPLSLECTVEGTSNPNLYWYRQAAGRGLQLLFYSVGIGQISSEVPQNLSASRPQDRQFILSSKKLLLSDSGFYLCALWRGTDTQYFGPGTRLTVL.

The gene calls are TRBV13 and TRBJ1-1; D perhaps matches TRBD1 (6 bases). The CDR3 length is 15 residues. V gave up 2 bases and J gave up 7 bases, with 17 bases separating them. Germline V gives CDR1 PRHDT, CDR2 FYEKMQ (reference sequence). The CDR3 region has the DNA TGTGCCAGCAGCTTACAAGGGATGGGGGGCCTTGAAGCTTTCTTT. Amino acid sequence: CASSLQGMGGLEAFF.

The V gene is TRBV9, the J gene TRBJ2-1; 14 nucleotides line up with TRBD2. In germline, CDR1 is SGDLS, CDR2 YYNGEE. Trimming at V came to 3 bases and at J to 9 bases, leaving 8 bases not matched to a gene. This CDR3 spans 16 amino acids. As DNA, the CDR3 is TGTGCCAGCAGCGGAGCGGGACTAGCGGGAGCGGGTGAGCAGTTCTTC. This translates into CASSGAGLAGAGEQFF.

This chain joins TRBV13 and TRBJ1-1; a possible D gene is TRBD1 (5 bases). Germline V gives CDR1 PRHDT, CDR2 FYEKMQ (reference sequence). V lost 11 bases and J lost 11, with 18 bases in between. The CDR3 runs to 11 residues. The CDR3 region is CAGSERGSAFF. CDR3 bases: TGTGCCGGAAGCGAGAGGGGATCTGCTTTCTTT.

This clone is a singleton in its sample. This chain links TRBV6-4 with TRBJ2-7; D is perhaps TRBD1 (6 bases). The length of the CDR3 is 12 residues. V was shortened by 5 bases and J by 6 bases, with 11 bases between the two germline ends. Germline CDR1 is MRHNA and CDR2 is SNTAGT. The CDR3: CASSQQGGEQYF. The CDR3 DNA reads as TGTGCCAGCAGTCAACAGGGTGGCGAGCAGTACTTC.

This sequence joins TRBV29-1 and TRBJ1-2; D unclear. V lost 5 bases to trimming and J lost 4 bases, with 5 bases between them. The CDR3 loop spans 10 amino acids. The germline CDR1 and CDR2 sequences are SQVTM and ANQGSEA. CDR3 residues: CSVYSYGYTF. The CDR3 bases are TGCAGCGTTTACTCCTATGGCTACACCTTC. The full variable domain, completed using reference TRBV29-1 and TRBJ1-2, is SAVISQKPSRDICQRGTSLTIQCQVDSQVTMMFWYRQQPGQSLTLIATANQGSEATYESGFVIDKFPISRPNLTFSTLTVSNMSPEDSSIYLCSVYSYGYTFGSGTRLTVV.

The rearrangement joins TRBV9 to TRBJ1-2; possible D gene TRBD1, 5 bases. V shed 1 base and J shed 13 bases, with 17 bases lying between them. Germline assignment: CDR1 SGDLS and CDR2 YYNGEE. The CDR3 is 13 amino acids. The CDR3 region is CASSVTGTVKVTF. CDR3 bases: TGTGCCAGCAGCGTAACCGGGACGGTGAAGGTCACCTTC.

This chain uses TRBV5-1 with TRBJ1-2; a possible D gene is TRBD1 (5 bases). Trimming left V 3 bases short and J 7 bases short, with 13 bases between. This CDR3 is built from 13 residues. Germline-derived CDR1 and CDR2 are SGHRS and YFSETQ. In nucleotides, the CDR3 is TGCGCCAGCAGCTCGCTGGGGGGTTCTGGCTACACCTTC. It translates to CASSSLGGSGYTF.

The chain joins TRBV19 to TRBJ2-5; perhaps TRBD2 as D (5 bases). This CDR3 comprises 15 residues. Trimming shortened V by 4 bases and J by 0 bases, and 12 bases separated the two germline ends. Germline CDR1 LNHDA, CDR2 SQIVND (reference sequence). CDR3 region: CASSTPTGYQETQYF. CDR3 nucleotide sequence: TGTGCCAGTAGTACCCCGACGGGGTACCAAGAGACCCAGTACTTC.